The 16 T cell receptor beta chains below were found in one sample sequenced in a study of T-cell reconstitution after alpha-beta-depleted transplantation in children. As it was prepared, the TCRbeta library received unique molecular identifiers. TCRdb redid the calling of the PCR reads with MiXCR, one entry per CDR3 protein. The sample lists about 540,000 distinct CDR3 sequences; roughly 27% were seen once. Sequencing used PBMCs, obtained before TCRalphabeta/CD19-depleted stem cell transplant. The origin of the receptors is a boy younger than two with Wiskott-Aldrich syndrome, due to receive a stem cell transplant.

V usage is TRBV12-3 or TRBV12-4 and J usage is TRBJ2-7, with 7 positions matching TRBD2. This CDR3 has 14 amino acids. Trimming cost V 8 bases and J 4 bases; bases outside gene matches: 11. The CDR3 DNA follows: TGTGCCAGCGGGGACTACCCACCCTCTTACGAGCAGTACTTC. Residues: CASGDYPPSYEQYF.

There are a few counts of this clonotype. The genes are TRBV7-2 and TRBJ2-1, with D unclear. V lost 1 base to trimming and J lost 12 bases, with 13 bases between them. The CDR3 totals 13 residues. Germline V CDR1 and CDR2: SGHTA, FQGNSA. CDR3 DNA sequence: TGTGCCAGCAGCTTAGGTTCTGGCTGGGTGCAGTTCTTC. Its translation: CASSLGSGWVQFF.

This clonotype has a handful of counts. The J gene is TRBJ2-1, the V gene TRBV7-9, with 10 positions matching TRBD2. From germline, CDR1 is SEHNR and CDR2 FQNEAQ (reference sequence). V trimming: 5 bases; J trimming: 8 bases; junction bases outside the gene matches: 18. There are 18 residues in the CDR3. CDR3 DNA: TGTGCCAGCAGCCCCGCGGGACCTACTAGCGGGATAGGCGATGAGCAGTTCTTC. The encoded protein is CASSPAGPTSGIGDEQFF.

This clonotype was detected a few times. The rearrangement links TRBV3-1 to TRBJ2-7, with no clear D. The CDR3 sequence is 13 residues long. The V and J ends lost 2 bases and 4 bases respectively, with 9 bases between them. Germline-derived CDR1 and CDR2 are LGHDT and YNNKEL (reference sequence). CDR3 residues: CASSQRQGYEQYF. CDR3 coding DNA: TGTGCCAGCAGCCAACGACAAGGATACGAGCAGTACTTC.

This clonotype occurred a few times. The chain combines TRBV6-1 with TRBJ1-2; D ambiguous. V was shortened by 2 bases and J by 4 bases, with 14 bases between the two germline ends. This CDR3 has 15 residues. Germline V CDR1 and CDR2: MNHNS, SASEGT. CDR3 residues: CASSERPGPGYGYTF. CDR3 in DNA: TGTGCCAGCAGTGAAAGGCCGGGCCCTGGCTATGGCTACACCTTC.

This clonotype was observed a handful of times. The CDR3 coding sequence is TGCAGTGCTGCCACAGGGGGCATCTACCAAGAGACCCAGTACTTC. It translates to CSAATGGIYQETQYF. The rearrangement links TRBV20-1 to TRBJ2-5, with 9 bases that match TRBD1. There are 15 residues in the CDR3. Germline V gene sequence: CDR1 DFQATT, CDR2 SNEGSKA (reference sequence). V gave up 5 bases and J gave up 0 bases; unmatched junction bases: 7.

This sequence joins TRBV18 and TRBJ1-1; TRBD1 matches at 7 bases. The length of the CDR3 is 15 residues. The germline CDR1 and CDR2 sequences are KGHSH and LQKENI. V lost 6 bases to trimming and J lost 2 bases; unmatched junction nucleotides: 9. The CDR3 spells CASSPTRQGNTEAFF. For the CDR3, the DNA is TGTGCCAGCTCCCCCACCCGACAGGGAAACACTGAAGCTTTCTTT. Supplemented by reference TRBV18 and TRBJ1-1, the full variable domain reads NAGVMQNPRHLVRRRGQEARLRCSPMKGHSHVYWYRQLPEEGLKFMVYLQKENIIDESGMPKERFSAEFPKEGPSILRIQQVVRGDSAAYFCASSPTRQGNTEAFFGQGTRLTVV.

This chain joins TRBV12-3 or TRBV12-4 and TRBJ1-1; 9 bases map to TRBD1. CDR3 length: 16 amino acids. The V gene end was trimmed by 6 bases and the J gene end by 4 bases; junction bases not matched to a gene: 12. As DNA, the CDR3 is TGTGCCAGCAGCCCACTCGGGACAGGGCGATTCACTGAAGCTTTCTTT. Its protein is CASSPLGTGRFTEAFF.

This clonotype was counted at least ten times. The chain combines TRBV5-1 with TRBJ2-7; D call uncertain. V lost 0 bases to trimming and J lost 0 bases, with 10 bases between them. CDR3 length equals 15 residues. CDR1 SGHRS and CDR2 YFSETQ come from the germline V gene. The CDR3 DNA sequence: TGCGCCAGCAGCTTGGGGGCCGGAAGCTCCTACGAGCAGTACTTC. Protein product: CASSLGAGSSYEQYF.

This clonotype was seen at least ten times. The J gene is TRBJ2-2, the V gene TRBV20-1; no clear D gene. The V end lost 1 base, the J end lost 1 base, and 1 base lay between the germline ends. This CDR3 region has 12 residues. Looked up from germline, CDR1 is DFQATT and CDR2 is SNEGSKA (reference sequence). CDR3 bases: TGCAGTGCTAGAGTGAACACCGGGGAGCTGTTTTTT. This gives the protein CSARVNTGELFF.

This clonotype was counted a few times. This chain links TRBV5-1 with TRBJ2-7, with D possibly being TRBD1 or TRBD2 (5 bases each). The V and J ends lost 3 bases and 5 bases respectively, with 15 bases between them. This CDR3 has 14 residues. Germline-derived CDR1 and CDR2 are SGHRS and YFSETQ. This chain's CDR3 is CASSWDLNHNEQYF. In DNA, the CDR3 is TGCGCCAGCAGCTGGGACCTCAATCACAACGAGCAGTACTTC.

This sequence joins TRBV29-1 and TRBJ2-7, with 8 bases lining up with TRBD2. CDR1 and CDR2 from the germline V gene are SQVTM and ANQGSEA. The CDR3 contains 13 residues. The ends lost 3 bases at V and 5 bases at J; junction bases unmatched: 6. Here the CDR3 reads CSVDGTRKNEQYF. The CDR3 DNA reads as TGCAGCGTTGATGGGACTAGAAAGAACGAGCAGTACTTC.

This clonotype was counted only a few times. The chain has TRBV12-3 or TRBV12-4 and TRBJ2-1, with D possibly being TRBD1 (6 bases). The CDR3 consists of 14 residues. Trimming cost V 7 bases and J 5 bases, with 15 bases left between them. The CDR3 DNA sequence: TGTGCCAGCAAGAACGGACAGTTCAACAATGAGCAGTTCTTC. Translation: CASKNGQFNNEQFF.

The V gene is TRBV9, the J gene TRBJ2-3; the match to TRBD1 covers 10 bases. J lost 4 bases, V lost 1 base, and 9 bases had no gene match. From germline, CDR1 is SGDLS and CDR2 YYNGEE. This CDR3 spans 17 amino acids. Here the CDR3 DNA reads TGTGCCAGCAGCGTATTGGGGACAGGGGTTCATCCAGATACGCAGTATTTT. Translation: CASSVLGTGVHPDTQYF.

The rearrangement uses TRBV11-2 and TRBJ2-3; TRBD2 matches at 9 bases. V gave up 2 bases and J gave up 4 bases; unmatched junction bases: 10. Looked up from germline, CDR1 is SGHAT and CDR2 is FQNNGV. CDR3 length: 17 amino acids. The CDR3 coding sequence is TGTGCCAGCAGCTTACGTCCAAAAAGCGGGAGGCCAGATACGCAGTATTTT. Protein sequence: CASSLRPKSGRPDTQYF.

The CDR3 spells CAISVVREYNEQFF. CDR3 nucleotide sequence: TGTGCCATCAGTGTGGTGCGGGAGTACAATGAGCAGTTCTTC. The chain employs TRBV10-3 and TRBJ2-1, with 7 bases identical to TRBD2. The V gene's germline CDR1 is ENHRY and CDR2 SYGVKD. The CDR3 spans 14 residues. The V gene end was trimmed by 4 bases and the J gene end by 4 bases; junction bases not matched to a gene: 4.